A selection of T cell receptor beta chains follows, all from one sample in a study of T cell responses to AZD1222 COVID-19 vaccine. Only in-frame clones appear in the TCRdb table, and some are missing; sequencing was by immunoSEQ multiplex PCR. Of approximately 150,000 clones in the sample, 80% to 95% were seen once. The sequences come from peripheral blood, collected 28 days after the second AZD1222 dose. These receptors came from an adult who received the AZD1222 COVID-19 vaccine. Both conserved end residues are part of each CDR3. A D gene is named only where the DNA matches it firmly. A clone size is listed for some rows: how often the clone was seen (once, few, many), or a class if it is expanded.

D gene: -; V gene: TRBV3-1/TRBV3-2; clone size: -; J gene: TRBJ1-1; CDR3 DNA: TGTGCCAGCAGTCCGGGATATGGGCCAACCCTGAACACTGAAGCTTTCTTT; CDR3 protein: CASSPGYGPTLNTEAFF
D gene: TRBD2; V gene: TRBV2; clone size: -; J gene: TRBJ2-7; CDR3 DNA: TGTGCCAGCAGTAGGGGACTAGCGGGGACCTACGAGCAGTACTTC; CDR3 protein: CASSRGLAGTYEQYF
D gene: TRBD1; V gene: TRBV27; clone size: -; J gene: TRBJ2-7; CDR3 DNA: TGTGCCAGCAGTTTAATGAGGCACAGGGGTCCCTACGAGCAGTACTTC; CDR3 protein: CASSLMRHRGPYEQYF
D gene: -; V gene: TRBV25-1; clone size: -; J gene: TRBJ2-1; CDR3 DNA: TGTGCCAGCAGTGAATTGAGGCCAGATATGACATCCTACAATGAGCAGTTCTTC; CDR3 protein: CASSELRPDMTSYNEQFF
D gene: TRBD1; V gene: TRBV3-1/TRBV3-2; clone size: -; J gene: TRBJ2-1; CDR3 DNA: TGTGCCAGCAGCCCCCGGGACAGGGTCCGCTATGAGCAGTTCTTC; CDR3 protein: CASSPRDRVRYEQFF
D gene: TRBD2; V gene: TRBV7-9; clone size: -; J gene: TRBJ2-3; CDR3 DNA: TGTGCCAGCAGCAAACTAGCGGGCCAAGATACGCAGTATTTT; CDR3 protein: CASSKLAGQDTQYF
D gene: -; V gene: TRBV15; clone size: -; J gene: TRBJ2-1; CDR3 DNA: TGTGCCACCAGCAGAGATAGTAGGGCGGTCAATGAGCAGTTCTTC; CDR3 protein: CATSRDSRAVNEQFF
D gene: -; V gene: TRBV24-1; clone size: -; J gene: TRBJ2-5; CDR3 DNA: TGTGCCACCAGTGGTGGGGAGACCCAGTACTTC; CDR3 protein: CATSGGETQYF
D gene: -; V gene: TRBV7-9; clone size: -; J gene: TRBJ1-6; CDR3 DNA: TGTGCCAGCAGCTGGGACCGAAATTCACCCCTCCACTTT; CDR3 protein: CASSWDRNSPLHF
D gene: TRBD1; V gene: TRBV19; clone size: -; J gene: TRBJ1-4; CDR3 DNA: TGTGCCAGTACCCCGGACAGGGACGAATATGAAAAACTGTTTTTT; CDR3 protein: CASTPDRDEYEKLFF
D gene: -; V gene: TRBV29-1; clone size: -; J gene: TRBJ2-3; CDR3 DNA: TGCAGCGTTGAAAAGAGGGATCCTCCCGGAGATACGCAGTATTTT; CDR3 protein: CSVEKRDPPGDTQYF
D gene: TRBD1; V gene: TRBV27; clone size: -; J gene: TRBJ2-7; CDR3 DNA: TGTGCCAGCAGTGCTACCCCGATGACAGGGTCGCCAGAGCAGTACTTC; CDR3 protein: CASSATPMTGSPEQYF
D gene: -; V gene: TRBV11-2; clone size: -; J gene: TRBJ1-1; CDR3 DNA: TGTGCCAGCAGCTTAGGTAAAGGACACGTGAACACTGAAGCTTTCTTT; CDR3 protein: CASSLGKGHVNTEAFF
D gene: -; V gene: TRBV12-5; clone size: -; J gene: TRBJ2-7; CDR3 DNA: TGTGCTAGTGGCCTACCTGCGGGACACTCCTACGAGCAGTACTTC; CDR3 protein: CASGLPAGHSYEQYF
D gene: -; V gene: TRBV3-1/TRBV3-2; clone size: -; J gene: TRBJ2-2; CDR3 DNA: TGTGCCAGCAGCCACCGGGACCTCGCGAACACCGGGGAGCTGTTTTTT; CDR3 protein: CASSHRDLANTGELFF
D gene: TRBD2; V gene: TRBV5-1; clone size: -; J gene: TRBJ2-3; CDR3 DNA: TGCGCCAGCAGCTCCGGACTAGCGGGAGGGGGGGGCACAGATACGCAGTATTTT; CDR3 protein: CASSSGLAGGGGTDTQYF
D gene: -; V gene: TRBV27; clone size: -; J gene: TRBJ1-5; CDR3 DNA: TGTGCCAGCAGTCCCCCCCGGGGGGCCCAGCATTTT; CDR3 protein: CASSPPRGAQHF
D gene: -; V gene: TRBV19; clone size: -; J gene: TRBJ2-1; CDR3 DNA: TGTGCCAGTAGTATTGGTGCTCGGGGGTTAGGCAATGAGCAGTTCTTC; CDR3 protein: CASSIGARGLGNEQFF
D gene: -; V gene: TRBV27; clone size: -; J gene: TRBJ2-1; CDR3 DNA: TGTGCCAGCAGTCTGGACAGCATAGGTGAGCAGTTCTTC; CDR3 protein: CASSLDSIGEQFF
D gene: TRBD1; V gene: TRBV29-1; clone size: -; J gene: TRBJ1-2; CDR3 DNA: TGCAGCGTTGAAGGACAGGGGTCTTATGGCTACACCTTC; CDR3 protein: CSVEGQGSYGYTF
D gene: -; V gene: TRBV2; clone size: -; J gene: TRBJ1-1; CDR3 DNA: TGTGCCAGCAGTCGGTTTACGCCCGGACTCCCGAACACTGAAGCTTTCTTT; CDR3 protein: CASSRFTPGLPNTEAFF
D gene: -; V gene: TRBV29-1; clone size: -; J gene: TRBJ2-1; CDR3 DNA: TGCAGCGTTGAAGATCATGGTATCTCCAATGAGCAGTTCTTC; CDR3 protein: CSVEDHGISNEQFF
D gene: -; V gene: TRBV7-9; clone size: -; J gene: TRBJ1-2; CDR3 DNA: TGTGCCAGCAAAGGAGGCTACAGTGATAACTATGGCTACACCTTC; CDR3 protein: CASKGGYSDNYGYTF
D gene: TRBD1; V gene: TRBV10-2; clone size: -; J gene: TRBJ2-7; CDR3 DNA: TGCGCCAGCATGACAGGGCATTACGAGCAGTACTTC; CDR3 protein: CASMTGHYEQYF
D gene: -; V gene: TRBV6-5; clone size: -; J gene: TRBJ1-2; CDR3 DNA: TGTGCCAGCAGTCCAAGGTCCATCTATGGCTACACCTTC; CDR3 protein: CASSPRSIYGYTF
D gene: -; V gene: TRBV5-1; clone size: -; J gene: TRBJ2-7; CDR3 DNA: TGCGCCAGCAGCCCCGGGACGGATTCCTACGAGCAGTACTTC; CDR3 protein: CASSPGTDSYEQYF
D gene: -; V gene: TRBV29-1; clone size: -; J gene: TRBJ1-1; CDR3 DNA: TGCAGCGTCGAAAAAACAGGATACACTGAAGCTTTCTTT; CDR3 protein: CSVEKTGYTEAFF
D gene: TRBD2; V gene: TRBV19; clone size: few; J gene: TRBJ2-5; CDR3 DNA: TGTGCCAGTAGGAGGACTAGCGGGCTCCAAGAGACCCAGTACTTC; CDR3 protein: CASRRTSGLQETQYF
D gene: TRBD1; V gene: TRBV5-1; clone size: once; J gene: TRBJ2-4; CDR3 DNA: TGCGCCAGCAGCTTGGAAGGGACAGGGACGGACATTCAGTACTTC; CDR3 protein: CASSLEGTGTDIQYF
D gene: -; V gene: TRBV9; clone size: -; J gene: TRBJ2-7; CDR3 DNA: TGTGCCAGCAGCCCCGGGACTTCCCGAGGGTGGGAGCAGTACTTC; CDR3 protein: CASSPGTSRGWEQYF
D gene: -; V gene: TRBV2; clone size: -; J gene: TRBJ2-7; CDR3 DNA: TGTGCCAGCAGGCACGGGCAGACAAACTCCTACGAGCAGTACTTC; CDR3 protein: CASRHGQTNSYEQYF
D gene: -; V gene: TRBV12-3/TRBV12-4; clone size: -; J gene: TRBJ1-2; CDR3 DNA: TGTGCCAGCAGTTTTTGGGACTATGGCTACACCTTC; CDR3 protein: CASSFWDYGYTF
D gene: TRBD1; V gene: TRBV6-5; clone size: -; J gene: TRBJ2-7; CDR3 DNA: TGTGCCAGCAGTTCCCGGACAGGGGTCGAGCAGTACTTC; CDR3 protein: CASSSRTGVEQYF
D gene: TRBD1; V gene: TRBV29-1; clone size: -; J gene: TRBJ1-1; CDR3 DNA: TGCAGCGTTGAGGGACAGGGGATTGAAGCTTTCTTT; CDR3 protein: CSVEGQGIEAFF
D gene: -; V gene: TRBV5-6; clone size: -; J gene: TRBJ1-1; CDR3 DNA: TGTGCCAGCAGCTCGACAGAAGTGAACACTGAAGCTTTCTTT; CDR3 protein: CASSSTEVNTEAFF
D gene: -; V gene: TRBV2; clone size: -; J gene: TRBJ2-7; CDR3 DNA: TGTGCCAGCAGTGTCCAGCTAACTACCTACGAGCAGTACTTC; CDR3 protein: CASSVQLTTYEQYF
D gene: TRBD1; V gene: TRBV3-1/TRBV3-2; clone size: few; J gene: TRBJ2-7; CDR3 DNA: TGTGCCAGCAGCCTCGCCGGGACAGGGGGCTACGAGCAGTACTTC; CDR3 protein: CASSLAGTGGYEQYF
D gene: TRBD2; V gene: TRBV3-1/TRBV3-2; clone size: -; J gene: TRBJ2-2; CDR3 DNA: TGTGCCAGCAGCCAAGATCGGGGACTAGCGGGGGCCGGGGAGCTGTTTTTT; CDR3 protein: CASSQDRGLAGAGELFF
D gene: -; V gene: TRBV10-1; clone size: -; J gene: TRBJ2-7; CDR3 DNA: TGCGCCAGCAGTGAGATTGGCAACGAGCAGTACTTC; CDR3 protein: CASSEIGNEQYF
D gene: -; V gene: TRBV5-1; clone size: -; J gene: TRBJ2-5; CDR3 DNA: TGCGCCAGCAGCTCCTTATACTCGGAGACCCAGTACTTC; CDR3 protein: CASSSLYSETQYF
D gene: -; V gene: TRBV12-3/TRBV12-4; clone size: -; J gene: TRBJ2-7; CDR3 DNA: TGTGCCAGCAGTTTACGGGCCACCTACGAGCAGTACTTC; CDR3 protein: CASSLRATYEQYF
D gene: -; V gene: TRBV29-1; clone size: -; J gene: TRBJ1-1; CDR3 DNA: TGCAGCGTTGTTCAGGGGAACACTGAAGCTTTCTTT; CDR3 protein: CSVVQGNTEAFF
D gene: -; V gene: TRBV6-1; clone size: -; J gene: TRBJ2-3; CDR3 DNA: TGTGCCAGCAGTGCGATCCCTCGTGTTCGCGGAGGCTCAACAGATACGCAGTATTTT; CDR3 protein: CASSAIPRVRGGSTDTQYF
D gene: -; V gene: TRBV13; clone size: -; J gene: TRBJ1-1; CDR3 DNA: TGTGCCAGCAGCCTCGGGATGAACACTGAAGCTTTCTTT; CDR3 protein: CASSLGMNTEAFF
D gene: TRBD1; V gene: TRBV7-2; clone size: -; J gene: TRBJ2-7; CDR3 DNA: TGTGCCAGCAGCTCCGGGACAGCGAGCTCCTACGAGCAGTACTTC; CDR3 protein: CASSSGTASSYEQYF